These 5 T cell receptor beta chains were all obtained from the same sample, sequenced in a study of T cell responses to AZD1222 COVID-19 vaccine. Only in-frame clones appear in the TCRdb table, and some are missing; sequencing was by immunoSEQ multiplex PCR. The sample yields 200,000 or so clones, 85% to 90% seen once. Sequenced material: peripheral blood, taken on day 0 of AZD1222 vaccination. These receptors all come from an adult in good health.

CDR3 sequence (DNA): TGTGCCAGCAGTAGAAAAAGGACAGATAACACCGGGGAGCTGTTTTTT. This gives the protein CASSRKRTDNTGELFF. The V gene is TRBV27, the J gene TRBJ2-2; D might be TRBD1 (6 bases). In germline, CDR1 is MNHEY, CDR2 SMNVEV (reference sequence). V gave up 5 bases and J gave up 2 bases, with 15 bases separating them. The CDR3 has 16 residues.

The CDR3 loop reads CASSRRQGESYGYTF. For the CDR3, the DNA is TGTGCCAGCAGTCGAAGACAGGGGGAGAGCTATGGCTACACCTTC. The J gene is TRBJ1-2, the V gene TRBV2; 9 bases match TRBD1. The trim removed 5 bases at V and 4 bases at J, leaving 8 bases unmatched. Per germline, CDR1 SNHLY and CDR2 FYNNEI. There are 15 residues in the CDR3.

The rearrangement uses TRBV18 and TRBJ1-1, with TRBD1 as a possible D gene (5 bases). The V gene lost 4 bases and the J gene lost 10 bases, with 16 bases spanning the gap. In germline, CDR1 is KGHSH, CDR2 LQKENI. The CDR3 sequence is 13 residues long. The CDR3 DNA sequence: TGTGCCAGCTCACGGGGGGAGGATGAACGAGCTTTCTTT. This gives the protein CASSRGEDERAFF.

The chain uses TRBV3-1 (or the pseudogene TRBV3-2) and TRBJ2-1, with D perhaps assigned TRBD1 or TRBD2 (5 bases each). Germline assignment: CDR1 LGHDT and CDR2 YNNKEL (reference sequence). CDR3 size: 16 residues. The ends were cut back, 0 bases at V and 5 bases at J, with 14 bases in the middle. CDR3 sequence: CASSQDTMGVHNEQFF. CDR3 coding DNA: TGTGCCAGCAGCCAAGATACGATGGGGGTCCACAATGAGCAGTTCTTC.

This chain uses TRBV2 with TRBJ1-1; no clear D gene. This CDR3 region has 13 residues. V lost 6 bases, J lost 1 base, and 9 bases lay in between. Germline V CDR1 and CDR2: SNHLY, FYNNEI. CDR3 residues: CASRVDGNTEAFF. For the CDR3, the DNA is TGTGCCAGCAGAGTAGACGGGAACACTGAAGCTTTCTTT.